These 9 T cell receptor beta chains share one sample of origin, sequenced in a study of T-cell reconstitution after alpha-beta-depleted transplantation in children. Preparation of the TCRbeta library involved a method that used unique molecular identifiers. From the PCR reads, TCRdb called clonotypes with MiXCR, one entry per CDR3 protein. The table records 200,000 to 250,000 distinct CDR3 sequences, approximately 11% of them present only once. Sequenced here: PBMCs, sampled before TCRalphabeta/CD19-depleted stem cell transplant. Every receptor here comes from a child less than two years old with acute myeloid leukemia, due to receive a stem cell transplant.

The V gene is TRBV11-2, the J gene TRBJ2-1; D possibly corresponds to TRBD1 (5 bases). The V end was cut by 3 bases, the J end by 5 bases, with 11 bases between. Germline CDR1 and CDR2: SGHAT and FQNNGV. CDR3 size: 14 residues. The CDR3 DNA sequence: TGTGCCAGCAGCTTTGGGGCAGGCCACAATGAGCAGTTCTTC. Translation: CASSFGAGHNEQFF.

The V and J genes are TRBV7-9 and TRBJ1-2; 8 nucleotides agree with TRBD1. The CDR3 contains 15 residues. Germline V lookup: CDR1 SEHNR, CDR2 FQNEAQ (reference sequence). The V segment lost 4 bases and the J segment 4 bases; nucleotides outside the gene matches: 8. The CDR3 here is CASSSSGGAVYGYTF. In nucleotides, the CDR3 is TGTGCCAGCAGCTCCTCAGGGGGCGCCGTCTATGGCTACACCTTC.

This clonotype was found many times. This chain uses TRBV20-1 with TRBJ2-1; maybe TRBD2 (6 bases). Germline values: CDR1 DFQATT, CDR2 SNEGSKA (reference sequence). The CDR3 length is 14 residues. The DNA of the CDR3 is TGCAGCAAGGGCAACCCGGGACTCCCCAATGAGCAGTTCTTC. Protein sequence: CSKGNPGLPNEQFF.

The table lists this clonotype with many counts. The chain employs TRBV5-1 and TRBJ1-2, with a possible D match to TRBD1 (5 bases). CDR1 is SGHRS and CDR2 is YFSETQ in the germline V gene. This CDR3 is 12 amino acids long. V lost 7 bases and J lost 7, with 14 bases in between. CDR3 sequence reads: CASATDSSGYTF. The CDR3 region has the DNA TGCGCCAGCGCCACAGACAGTAGTGGCTACACCTTC.

This clonotype was detected many times. The rearrangement links TRBV6-6 to TRBJ2-5, with D hard to call. Deletions cut 0 bases from V and 3 bases from J, with 2 bases between. Germline V gene sequence: CDR1 MNHNY, CDR2 SVGAGI (reference sequence). The CDR3 totals 12 residues. In DNA, the CDR3 is TGTGCCAGCAGTTACTCGAAAGAGACCCAGTACTTC. Protein product: CASSYSKETQYF.

This clonotype came up a few times. The chain recombines TRBV11-3 with TRBJ2-1; 7 bases fit TRBD2. Trimming cost V 5 bases and J 6 bases; bases outside gene matches: 13. The CDR3 is 16 residues long. The germline V gene has CDR1 SGHNT and CDR2 YENEEA. The CDR3 region has the DNA TGTGCCAGCAGCCCTCGCGAAGGAGCGGGATTCAATGAGCAGTTCTTC. Translating gives CASSPREGAGFNEQFF.

This clonotype has at least ten counts. The chain is built from TRBV29-1 and TRBJ2-5; D gene unclear. V lost 4 bases and J 1 base, leaving 7 bases between the germline ends. Germline lookup yields CDR1 SQVTM and CDR2 ANQGSEA. CDR3 length equals 12 residues. CDR3 bases: TGCAGCGTTGGACCAACCCAAGAGACCCAGTACTTC. Translating gives CSVGPTQETQYF.

Many counts were recorded for this clonotype. V is TRBV7-2 and J is TRBJ2-3; the D gene is possibly TRBD1 (6 bases). In germline, CDR1 is SGHTA, CDR2 FQGNSA. The germline V and J ends were trimmed by 2 bases and 0 bases, with 9 bases remaining between them. The CDR3 totals 15 residues. CDR3 in amino acids: CASSLLGHSTDTQYF. The DNA for the CDR3 is TGTGCCAGCAGCTTATTGGGACATAGCACAGATACGCAGTATTTT.

As for this clonotype: One end of the junction fails to match germline, which may point to a read error. The genes are TRBV20-1 and TRBJ2-5; no clear D gene. The germline V gene has CDR1 DFQATT and CDR2 SNEGSKA (reference sequence). The CDR3 spans 13 residues. CDR3 sequence: CSARPGYRETQYF. The CDR3 DNA sequence: TGTAGTGCTAGACCCGGATACCGAGAGACCCAGTACTTC.